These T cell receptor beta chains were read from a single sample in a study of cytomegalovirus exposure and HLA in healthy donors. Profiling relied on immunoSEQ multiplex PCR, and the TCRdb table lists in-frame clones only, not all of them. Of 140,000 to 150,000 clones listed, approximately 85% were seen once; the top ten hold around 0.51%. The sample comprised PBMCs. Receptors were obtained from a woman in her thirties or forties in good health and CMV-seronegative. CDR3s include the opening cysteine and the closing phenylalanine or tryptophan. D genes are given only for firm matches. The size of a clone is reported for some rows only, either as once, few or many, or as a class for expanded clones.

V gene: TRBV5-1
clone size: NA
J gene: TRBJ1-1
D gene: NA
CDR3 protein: CASSRGGGNTEAFF
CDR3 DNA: TGCGCCAGCAGCCGCGGGGGGGGGAACACTGAAGCTTTCTTT

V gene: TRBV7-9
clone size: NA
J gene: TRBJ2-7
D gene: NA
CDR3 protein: CASSHPPQGGDEQYF
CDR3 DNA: TGTGCCAGCAGCCACCCCCCCCAGGGAGGTGACGAGCAGTACTTC

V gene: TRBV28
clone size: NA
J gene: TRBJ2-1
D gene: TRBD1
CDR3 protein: CASSSRGRGEQFF
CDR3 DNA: TGTGCCAGCAGTTCCAGGGGGCGGGGTGAGCAGTTCTTC

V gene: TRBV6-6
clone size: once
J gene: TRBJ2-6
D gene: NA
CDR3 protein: CASSSAGGGGANVLTF
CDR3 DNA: TGTGCCAGCAGTTCCGCTGGGGGCGGTGGGGCCAACGTCCTGACTTTC

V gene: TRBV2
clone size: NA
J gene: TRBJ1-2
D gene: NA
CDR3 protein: CASSERGAGGYTF
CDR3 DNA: TGTGCCAGCAGTGAACGGGGGGCGGGAGGCTACACCTTC

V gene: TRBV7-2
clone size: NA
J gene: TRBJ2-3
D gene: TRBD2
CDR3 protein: CASSLVAGGTDTQYF
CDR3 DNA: TGTGCCAGCAGCTTAGTAGCGGGGGGCACAGATACGCAGTATTTT

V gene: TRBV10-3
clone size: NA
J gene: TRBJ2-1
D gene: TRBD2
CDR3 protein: CAISGGGLAGVGEQFF
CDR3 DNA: TGTGCCATCAGTGGGGGGGGACTAGCGGGAGTTGGTGAGCAGTTCTTC

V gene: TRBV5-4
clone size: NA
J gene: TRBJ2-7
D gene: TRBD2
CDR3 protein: CASSLVGTTSYEQYF
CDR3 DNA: TGTGCCAGCAGCTTGGTAGGGACTACCTCCTACGAGCAGTACTTC

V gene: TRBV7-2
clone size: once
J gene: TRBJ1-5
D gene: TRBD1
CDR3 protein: CASSRDRNGQPQHF
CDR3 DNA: TGTGCCAGCAGCCGGGACAGGAATGGTCAGCCCCAGCATTTT

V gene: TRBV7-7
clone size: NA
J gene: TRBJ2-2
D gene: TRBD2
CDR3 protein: CASSYSTWTSGQTGELFF
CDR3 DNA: TGTGCCAGCAGCTACTCGACTTGGACTAGCGGGCAAACCGGGGAGCTGTTTTTT

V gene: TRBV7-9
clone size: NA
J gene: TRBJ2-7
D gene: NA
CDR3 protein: CASSLVGSLYEQYF
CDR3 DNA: TGTGCCAGCAGCTTAGTGGGCAGTCTCTACGAGCAGTACTTC

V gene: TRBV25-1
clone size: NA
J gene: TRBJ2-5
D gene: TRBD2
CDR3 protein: CASSAGLGREETQYF
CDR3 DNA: TGTGCCAGCAGTGCTGGCCTAGGGAGGGAAGAGACCCAGTACTTC

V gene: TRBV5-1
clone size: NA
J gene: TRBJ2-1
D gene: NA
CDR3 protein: CASSLGTVNNEQFF
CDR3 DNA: TGCGCCAGCAGCTTGGGGACAGTTAACAATGAGCAGTTCTTC

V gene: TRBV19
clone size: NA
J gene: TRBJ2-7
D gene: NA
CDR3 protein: CASSTRGRLYEQYF
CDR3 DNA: TGTGCCAGTAGTACCAGGGGCCGCCTCTACGAGCAGTACTTC

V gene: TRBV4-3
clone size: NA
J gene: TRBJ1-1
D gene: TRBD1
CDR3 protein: CASSQGTGGYTEAFF
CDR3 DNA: TGCGCCAGCAGCCAGGGGACAGGGGGCTACACTGAAGCTTTCTTT

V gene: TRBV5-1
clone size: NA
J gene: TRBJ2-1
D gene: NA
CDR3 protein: CASSIDSYNEQFF
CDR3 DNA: TGCGCCAGCAGCATCGACAGTTACAATGAGCAGTTCTTC

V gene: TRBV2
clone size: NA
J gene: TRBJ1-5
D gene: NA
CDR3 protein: CASSERQGFQPQHF
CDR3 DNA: TGTGCCAGCAGTGAACGGCAGGGCTTTCAGCCCCAGCATTTT

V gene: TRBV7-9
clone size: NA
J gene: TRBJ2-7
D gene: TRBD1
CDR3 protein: CASSTTGTGFIYEQYF
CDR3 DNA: TGTGCCAGCAGCACAACCGGGACAGGGTTTATCTACGAGCAGTACTTC

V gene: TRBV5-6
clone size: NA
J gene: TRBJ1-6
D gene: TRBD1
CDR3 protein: CASSYDRVDSPLHF
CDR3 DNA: TGTGCCAGCAGTTATGACAGGGTGGATTCACCCCTCCACTTT

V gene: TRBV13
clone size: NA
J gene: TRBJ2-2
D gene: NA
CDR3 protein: CALGTSNTGELFF
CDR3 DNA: TGTGCGCTTGGGACATCGAACACCGGGGAGCTGTTTTTT

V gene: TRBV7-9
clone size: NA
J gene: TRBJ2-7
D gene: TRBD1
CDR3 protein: CSSSLGSGGEQYF
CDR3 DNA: TGTTCCAGCAGCTTAGGGTCAGGGGGCGAGCAGTACTTC

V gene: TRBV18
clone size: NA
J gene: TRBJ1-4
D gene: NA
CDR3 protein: CASSPPGQPNEKLFF
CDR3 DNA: TGTGCCAGCTCACCACCCGGACAACCGAATGAAAAACTGTTTTTT

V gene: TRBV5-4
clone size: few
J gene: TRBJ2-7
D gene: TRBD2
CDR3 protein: CASSPTSGRTYEQYF
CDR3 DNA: TGTGCCAGCAGCCCGACTAGCGGGAGAACCTACGAGCAGTACTTC

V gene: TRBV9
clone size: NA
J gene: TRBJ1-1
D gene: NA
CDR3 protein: CASSATGMPWTEAFF
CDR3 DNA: TGTGCCAGCAGCGCCACGGGGATGCCCTGGACTGAAGCTTTCTTT

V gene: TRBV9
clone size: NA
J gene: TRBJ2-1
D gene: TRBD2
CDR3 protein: CASSPGTSPNEQFF
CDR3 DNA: TGTGCCAGCAGCCCGGGGACTAGTCCCAATGAGCAGTTCTTC

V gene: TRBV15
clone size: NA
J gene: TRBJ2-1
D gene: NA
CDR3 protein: CATSRDRSSGLVFF
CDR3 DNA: TGTGCCACCAGCAGAGATCGCAGCTCGGGACTGGTGTTCTTC

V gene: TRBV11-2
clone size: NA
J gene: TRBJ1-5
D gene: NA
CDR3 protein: CASSLVGGNQPQHF
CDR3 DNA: TGTGCCAGCAGCTTAGTTGGGGGCAATCAGCCTCAGCATTTT

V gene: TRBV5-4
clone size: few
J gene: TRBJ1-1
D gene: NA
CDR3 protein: CASSLGTGITEAFF
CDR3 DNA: TGTGCCAGCAGCTTGGGGACGGGGATCACTGAAGCTTTCTTT

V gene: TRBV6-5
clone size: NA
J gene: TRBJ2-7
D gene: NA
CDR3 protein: CASRTGVTYEQYF
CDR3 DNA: TGTGCCAGCAGAACGGGGGTCACCTACGAGCAGTACTTC

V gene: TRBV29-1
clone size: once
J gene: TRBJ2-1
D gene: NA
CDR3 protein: CSVGPYNEQFF
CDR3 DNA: TGCAGCGTTGGGCCTTACAATGAGCAGTTCTTC

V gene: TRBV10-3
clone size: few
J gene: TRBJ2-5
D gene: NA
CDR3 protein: CAISVGSTSGSQETQYF
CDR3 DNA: TGTGCCATCAGTGTGGGATCGACCAGCGGGTCTCAAGAGACCCAGTACTTC

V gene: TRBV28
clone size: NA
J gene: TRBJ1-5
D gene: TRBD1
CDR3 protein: CASSPGTGGSQPQHF
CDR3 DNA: TGTGCCAGCAGTCCGGGGACAGGGGGCAGTCAGCCCCAGCATTTT

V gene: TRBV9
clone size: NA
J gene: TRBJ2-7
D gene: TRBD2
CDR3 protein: CASSSQVAGASYEQYF
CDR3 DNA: TGTGCCAGCAGCTCCCAGGTAGCGGGGGCCTCCTACGAGCAGTACTTC

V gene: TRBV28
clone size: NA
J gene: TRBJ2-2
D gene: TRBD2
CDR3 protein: CASSPAGAGTGELFF
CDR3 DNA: TGTGCCAGCAGCCCAGCGGGAGCGGGCACCGGGGAGCTGTTTTTT

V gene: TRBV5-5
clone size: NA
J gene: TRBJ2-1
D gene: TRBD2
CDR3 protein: CASSSRTSGTYNEQFF
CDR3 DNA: TGTGCCAGCAGCTCTCGGACTAGCGGGACCTACAATGAGCAGTTCTTC

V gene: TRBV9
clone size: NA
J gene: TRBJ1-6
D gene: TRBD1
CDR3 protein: CASSSPTGDNSPLHF
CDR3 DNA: TGTGCCAGCAGCTCACCTACAGGGGATAATTCACCCCTCCACTTT

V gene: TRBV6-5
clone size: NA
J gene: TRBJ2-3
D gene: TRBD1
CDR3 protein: CASSATGADTQYF
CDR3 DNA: TGTGCCAGCAGTGCGACAGGGGCAGATACGCAGTATTTT

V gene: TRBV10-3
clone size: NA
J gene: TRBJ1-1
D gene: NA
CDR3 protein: CATRLGGRNTEAFF
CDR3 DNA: TGTGCCACTCGTCTCGGGGGGCGGAACACTGAAGCTTTCTTT

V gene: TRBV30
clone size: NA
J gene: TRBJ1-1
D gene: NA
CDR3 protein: CAWSPPNTEAFF
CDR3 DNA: TGTGCCTGGAGCCCTCCTAACACTGAAGCTTTCTTT

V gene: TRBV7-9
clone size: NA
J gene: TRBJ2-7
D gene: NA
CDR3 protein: CSSSLVQYEQYF
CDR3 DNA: TGTTCCAGCAGCTTGGTACAGTACGAGCAGTACTTC

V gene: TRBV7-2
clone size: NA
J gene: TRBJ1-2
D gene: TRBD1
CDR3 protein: CASSFQVGQGYGYTF
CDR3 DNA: TGTGCCAGCAGCTTTCAGGTCGGACAGGGCTATGGCTACACCTTC

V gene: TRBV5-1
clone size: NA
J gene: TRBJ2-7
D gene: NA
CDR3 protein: CASSFPSDEQYF
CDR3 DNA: TGCGCCAGCAGCTTCCCTAGCGACGAGCAGTACTTC

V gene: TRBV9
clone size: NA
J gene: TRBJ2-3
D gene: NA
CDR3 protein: CASSVDLATDTQYF
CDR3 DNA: TGTGCCAGCAGCGTAGATCTAGCAACAGATACGCAGTATTTT

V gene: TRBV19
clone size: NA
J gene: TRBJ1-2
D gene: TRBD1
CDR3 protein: CASSLGTGLYGYTF
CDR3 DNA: TGTGCCAGTAGTTTAGGGACAGGGCTCTATGGCTACACCTTC

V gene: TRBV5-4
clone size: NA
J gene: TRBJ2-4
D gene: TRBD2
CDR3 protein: CASSSKQGREDIQYF
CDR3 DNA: TGTGCCAGCAGCTCTAAGCAGGGGCGGGAGGACATTCAGTACTTC

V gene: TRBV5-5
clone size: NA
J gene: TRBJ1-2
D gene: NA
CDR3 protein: CASSLPGWYGYTF
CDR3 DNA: TGTGCCAGCAGCTTGCCAGGATGGTATGGCTACACCTTC

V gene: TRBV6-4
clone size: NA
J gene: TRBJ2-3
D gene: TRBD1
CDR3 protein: CASSVGGAVDTQYF
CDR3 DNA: TGTGCCAGCAGTGTAGGGGGCGCGGTAGATACGCAGTATTTT

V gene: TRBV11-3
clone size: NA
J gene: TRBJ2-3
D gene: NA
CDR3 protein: CASSLEGAGDTQYF
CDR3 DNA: TGTGCCAGCAGCTTAGAGGGGGCAGGCGATACGCAGTATTTT

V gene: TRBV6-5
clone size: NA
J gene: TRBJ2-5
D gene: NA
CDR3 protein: CASSYTWGGGGETQYF
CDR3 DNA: TGTGCCAGCAGTTATACTTGGGGAGGGGGTGGAGAGACCCAGTACTTC

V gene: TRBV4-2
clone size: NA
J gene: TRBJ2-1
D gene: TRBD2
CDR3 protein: CASSQAKTSGSSNEQFF
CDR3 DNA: TGTGCCAGCAGCCAAGCAAAAACTAGCGGGAGTAGCAATGAGCAGTTCTTC

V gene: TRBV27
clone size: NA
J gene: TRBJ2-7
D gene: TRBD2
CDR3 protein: CASSLLTSGSPTVYEQYF
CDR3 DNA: TGTGCCAGCAGTTTACTAACTAGCGGGAGCCCTACTGTTTACGAGCAGTACTTC

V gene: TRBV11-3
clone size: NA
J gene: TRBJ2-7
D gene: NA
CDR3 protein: CASSRTIRSSYEQYF
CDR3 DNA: TGTGCCAGCAGCAGGACTATTCGAAGCTCCTACGAGCAGTACTTC

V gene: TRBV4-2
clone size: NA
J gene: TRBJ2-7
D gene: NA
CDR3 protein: CASSQDDSFYEQYF
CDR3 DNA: TGTGCCAGCAGCCAAGATGATAGCTTTTACGAGCAGTACTTC

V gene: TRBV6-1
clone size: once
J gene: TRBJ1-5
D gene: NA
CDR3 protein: CASSEQENQPQHF
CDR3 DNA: TGTGCCAGCAGTGAGCAGGAAAATCAGCCCCAGCATTTT